This is a list of T cell receptor beta chains from one sample in a study of cytomegalovirus exposure and HLA in healthy donors. Profiling relied on immunoSEQ multiplex PCR, and the TCRdb table lists in-frame clones only, not all of them. The sample records about 120,000 clones, roughly four fifths being singletons. The material sequenced was PBMCs. These receptor sequences come from a man aged 40-49 years in good health and CMV-seronegative. The CDR3 runs from the conserved cysteine through the conserved F or W. Fields, in order: CDR3 DNA, CDR3 protein, D gene, clone size, V gene, J gene. The D gene is left open where the match is weak. Where a row states a size, it is once, few, many or the class of an expanded clone; other rows omit it.

DNA: TGTGCCAGTAGTACCCAACTAACAGGGGAAGGTGAAGCTTTCTTT
CDR3: CASSTQLTGEGEAFF
D: TRBD1
size: .
V: TRBV19
J: TRBJ1-1

DNA: TGTGCCAGCAGTGAAAGCCCGGGCTACAATGAGCAGTTCTTC
CDR3: CASSESPGYNEQFF
D: .
size: .
V: TRBV6-5
J: TRBJ2-1

DNA: TGTGCCAGCAAAGGACCGAGGGATCAGCCCCAGCATTTT
CDR3: CASKGPRDQPQHF
D: .
size: .
V: TRBV2
J: TRBJ1-5

DNA: TGTGCCAGCAGTTTGGTGGGACAGGGGGTCACAGATACGCAGTATTTT
CDR3: CASSLVGQGVTDTQYF
D: TRBD1
size: .
V: TRBV27
J: TRBJ2-3

DNA: TGTGCCATCAGTGAGTCGCTTACAGCCATGAACACTGAAGCTTTCTTT
CDR3: CAISESLTAMNTEAFF
D: .
size: .
V: TRBV10-3
J: TRBJ1-1

DNA: TGTGCCAGCAGCTTAGATCGACAGGGGGGCACCTACGAGCAGTACTTC
CDR3: CASSLDRQGGTYEQYF
D: TRBD1
size: .
V: TRBV7-6
J: TRBJ2-7

DNA: TGTGCCAGCAGTCTGCAGGGGAACACTGAAGCTTTCTTT
CDR3: CASSLQGNTEAFF
D: .
size: .
V: TRBV2
J: TRBJ1-1

DNA: TGCAGCGTTGAAAGGTCACAGCTCAATGAGCAGTTCTTC
CDR3: CSVERSQLNEQFF
D: .
size: .
V: TRBV29-1
J: TRBJ2-1

DNA: TGTGCCAGCTCACCAAGTACTAGCGGCACGGTTACGAACACCGGGGAGCTGTTTTTT
CDR3: CASSPSTSGTVTNTGELFF
D: TRBD2
size: .
V: TRBV18
J: TRBJ2-2

DNA: TGTGCCAGCAGGCTAGGGGGATCTGGAAACACCATATATTTT
CDR3: CASRLGGSGNTIYF
D: .
size: .
V: TRBV28
J: TRBJ1-3

DNA: TGTGCCAGCAGCTGGAGGGACGGGAACACTGAAGCTTTCTTT
CDR3: CASSWRDGNTEAFF
D: .
size: .
V: TRBV5-4
J: TRBJ1-1

DNA: TGTGCCAGCAGCTCTGCGGGACTAGCGGAGGAGACCCAGTACTTC
CDR3: CASSSAGLAEETQYF
D: TRBD2
size: .
V: TRBV27
J: TRBJ2-5

DNA: TGTGCCAGCAGCAGAACAGGAGAGAAGGTCGAGCAGTACTTC
CDR3: CASSRTGEKVEQYF
D: .
size: .
V: TRBV6-6
J: TRBJ2-7

DNA: TGTGCCAGCAGCTTAGTAACGAGGGGGTCTAACTGCGAGCAGTACTTC
CDR3: CASSLVTRGSNCEQYF
D: .
size: .
V: TRBV11-3
J: TRBJ2-7

DNA: TGTGCCAGCTCACCGTCAATGAGGATCGCTGAAGCTTTCTTT
CDR3: CASSPSMRIAEAFF
D: .
size: once
V: TRBV18
J: TRBJ1-1

DNA: TGTGCCAGCAGGGTTGGGACTAGCACCGGGGAGCTGTTTTTT
CDR3: CASRVGTSTGELFF
D: TRBD2
size: .
V: TRBV9
J: TRBJ2-2

DNA: TGTGCCAGCAGTCCCGTGGGGGCCAGCTATGGCTACACCTTC
CDR3: CASSPVGASYGYTF
D: .
size: .
V: TRBV6-5
J: TRBJ1-2

DNA: TGTGCCAGCAGTGTCGGACAGGGGGCCTATGGCTACACCTTC
CDR3: CASSVGQGAYGYTF
D: TRBD1
size: .
V: TRBV2
J: TRBJ1-2

DNA: TGTGCCAGCAGTTGGACAAGGGGATGGCACGCTGAAGCTTTCTTT
CDR3: CASSWTRGWHAEAFF
D: .
size: .
V: TRBV28
J: TRBJ1-1

DNA: TGCGCCAGCAGCCCTTCCTACGAGCAGTACTTC
CDR3: CASSPSYEQYF
D: .
size: .
V: TRBV5-1
J: TRBJ2-7

DNA: TGTGCCACCAGCAGAGATTTGGGGCTAGCGGATAATGAGCAGTTCTTC
CDR3: CATSRDLGLADNEQFF
D: TRBD2
size: .
V: TRBV15
J: TRBJ2-1

DNA: TGTGCCAGCAGCCAGGGGACTAGCGGGAACCATCGGGCCGGGGAGCTGTTTTTT
CDR3: CASSQGTSGNHRAGELFF
D: TRBD2
size: .
V: TRBV4-2
J: TRBJ2-2

DNA: TGTGCCAGCAAATCGGGATACGAGCAGTACTTC
CDR3: CASKSGYEQYF
D: .
size: .
V: TRBV6-6
J: TRBJ2-7

DNA: TGCAGCGTTAGTCAGCGGAACACTGAAGCTTTCTTT
CDR3: CSVSQRNTEAFF
D: .
size: once
V: TRBV29-1
J: TRBJ1-1

DNA: TGTGCCAGCAGCCAAGCAGCGGGAGGGCCCAATGAGCAGTTCTTC
CDR3: CASSQAAGGPNEQFF
D: TRBD2
size: few
V: TRBV14
J: TRBJ2-1

DNA: TGTGCCAGCAGCGTGGCTAGTTCGACAGATACGCAGTATTTT
CDR3: CASSVASSTDTQYF
D: .
size: few
V: TRBV9
J: TRBJ2-3

DNA: TGTGCCAGCAGCCAGAGACAGGGAACCGGTACAGATACGCAGTATTTT
CDR3: CASSQRQGTGTDTQYF
D: TRBD1
size: .
V: TRBV9
J: TRBJ2-3

DNA: TGTGCCAGCAGGCCTCGTTCGGGGGTGGGGGAGCAGTTCTTC
CDR3: CASRPRSGVGEQFF
D: .
size: .
V: TRBV28
J: TRBJ2-1

DNA: TGTGCCAGCAGCCCGCGGACAGGTAGCTCCTACGAGCAGTACTTC
CDR3: CASSPRTGSSYEQYF
D: TRBD1
size: .
V: TRBV7-6
J: TRBJ2-7

DNA: TGTGCCAGCAGCTTCACCGCTAAAGAGCAGTACTTC
CDR3: CASSFTAKEQYF
D: .
size: .
V: TRBV7-2
J: TRBJ2-7

DNA: TGTGCCAGCAGAGAGGGTGGCATATCCTACGAGCAGTACTTC
CDR3: CASREGGISYEQYF
D: .
size: once
V: TRBV6-1
J: TRBJ2-7

DNA: TGTGCCAGCAGTTTATCTCTGCCAGGGACCTACGAGCAGTACTTC
CDR3: CASSLSLPGTYEQYF
D: .
size: .
V: TRBV28
J: TRBJ2-7

DNA: TGTGCCAGCAAGGCGTCAGGGAATGAGCAGTTCTTC
CDR3: CASKASGNEQFF
D: .
size: .
V: TRBV2
J: TRBJ2-1

DNA: TGTGCCAGCAGCTTAGATCAGCTTGCGGCCGGGGGCGGGAGGGCCTACGAGCAGTACTTC
CDR3: CASSLDQLAAGGGRAYEQYF
D: TRBD2
size: .
V: TRBV11-2
J: TRBJ2-7

DNA: TGCAGCGTTGAAGGGAGGACAGGCGGGAACACTGAAGCTTTCTTT
CDR3: CSVEGRTGGNTEAFF
D: TRBD1
size: .
V: TRBV29-1
J: TRBJ1-1

DNA: TGTGCCAGTAGCCCCGGGACAGGGGTTAATCAGCCCCAGCATTTT
CDR3: CASSPGTGVNQPQHF
D: TRBD1
size: once
V: TRBV19
J: TRBJ1-5

DNA: TGTGCCAGCAGCCGGGACAGGGCGAACAATCAGCCCCAGCATTTT
CDR3: CASSRDRANNQPQHF
D: TRBD1
size: few
V: TRBV7-2
J: TRBJ1-5

DNA: TGTGCCAGCAGCTTGACTTTAACAGCCTATAACTATGGCTACACCTTC
CDR3: CASSLTLTAYNYGYTF
D: .
size: few
V: TRBV5-5
J: TRBJ1-2

DNA: TGTGCCAGCAGTTACTCAAGCCCGGGGATGGCTTTCTTT
CDR3: CASSYSSPGMAFF
D: .
size: .
V: TRBV6-6
J: TRBJ1-1

DNA: TGTGCCAGCAGCTGGCAGCCCGGGACAGCGGAGACCCAGTACTTC
CDR3: CASSWQPGTAETQYF
D: TRBD1
size: once
V: TRBV7-2
J: TRBJ2-5